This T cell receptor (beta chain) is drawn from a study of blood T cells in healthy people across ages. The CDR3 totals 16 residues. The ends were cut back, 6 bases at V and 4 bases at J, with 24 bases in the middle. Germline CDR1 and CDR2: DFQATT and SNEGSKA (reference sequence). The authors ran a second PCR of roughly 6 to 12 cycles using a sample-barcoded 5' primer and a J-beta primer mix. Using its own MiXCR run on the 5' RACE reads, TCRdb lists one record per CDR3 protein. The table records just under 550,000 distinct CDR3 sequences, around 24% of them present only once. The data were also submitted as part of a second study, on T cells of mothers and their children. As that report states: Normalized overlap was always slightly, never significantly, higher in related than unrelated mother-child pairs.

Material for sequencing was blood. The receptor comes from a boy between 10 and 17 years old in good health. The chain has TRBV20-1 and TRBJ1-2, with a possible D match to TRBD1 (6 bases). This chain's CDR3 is CSAEHRDKSWGYGYTF. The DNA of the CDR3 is TGCAGTGCCGAGCACCGGGACAAGAGCTGGGGCTATGGCTACACCTTC.